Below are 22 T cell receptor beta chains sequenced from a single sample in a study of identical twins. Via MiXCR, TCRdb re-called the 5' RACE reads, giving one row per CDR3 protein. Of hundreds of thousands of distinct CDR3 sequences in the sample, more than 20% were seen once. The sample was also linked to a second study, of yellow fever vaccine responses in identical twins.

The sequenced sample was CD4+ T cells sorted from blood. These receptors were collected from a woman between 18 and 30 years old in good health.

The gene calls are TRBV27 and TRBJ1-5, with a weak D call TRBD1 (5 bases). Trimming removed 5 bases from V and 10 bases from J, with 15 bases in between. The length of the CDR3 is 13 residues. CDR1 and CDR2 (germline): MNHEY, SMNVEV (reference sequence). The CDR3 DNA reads TGTGCCAGCAGTAGGGGCCCGGGGAGCCCCCAGCATTTT. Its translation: CASSRGPGSPQHF.

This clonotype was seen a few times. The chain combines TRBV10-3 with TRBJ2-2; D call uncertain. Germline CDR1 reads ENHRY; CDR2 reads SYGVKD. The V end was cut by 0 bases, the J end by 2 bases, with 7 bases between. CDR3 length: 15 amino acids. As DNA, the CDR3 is TGTGCCATCAGTGAGTCGTTGGTAAACACCGGGGAGCTGTTTTTT. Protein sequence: CAISESLVNTGELFF.

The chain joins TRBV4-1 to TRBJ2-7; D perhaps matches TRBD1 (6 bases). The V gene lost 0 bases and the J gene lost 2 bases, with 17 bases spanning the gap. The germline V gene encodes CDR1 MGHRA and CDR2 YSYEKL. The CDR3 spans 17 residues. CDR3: CASSQDFDRTNPYEQYV. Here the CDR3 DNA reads TGCGCCAGCAGCCAAGACTTCGACAGGACCAATCCCTACGAGCAGTACGTC.

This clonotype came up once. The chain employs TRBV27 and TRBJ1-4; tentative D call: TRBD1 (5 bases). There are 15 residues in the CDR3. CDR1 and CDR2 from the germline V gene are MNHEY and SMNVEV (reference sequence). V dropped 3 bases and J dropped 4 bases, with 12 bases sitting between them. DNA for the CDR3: TGTGCCAGCAGTTTGCGGGGGAGGAATAATGAAAAACTGTTTTTT. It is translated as CASSLRGRNNEKLFF.

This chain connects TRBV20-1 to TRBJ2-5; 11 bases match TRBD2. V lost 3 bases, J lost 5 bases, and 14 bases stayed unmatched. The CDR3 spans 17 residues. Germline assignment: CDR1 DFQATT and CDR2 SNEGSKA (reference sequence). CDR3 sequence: CSASTSGSPARGETQYF. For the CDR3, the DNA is TGCAGTGCTAGCACTAGCGGGAGTCCCGCCCGGGGGGAGACCCAGTACTTC.

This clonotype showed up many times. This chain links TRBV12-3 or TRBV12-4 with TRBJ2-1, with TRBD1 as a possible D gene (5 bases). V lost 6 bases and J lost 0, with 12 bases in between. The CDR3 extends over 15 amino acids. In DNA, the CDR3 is TGTGCCAGCAGACCGACAGAAGGCTCCTACAATGAGCAGTTCTTC. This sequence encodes CASRPTEGSYNEQFF.

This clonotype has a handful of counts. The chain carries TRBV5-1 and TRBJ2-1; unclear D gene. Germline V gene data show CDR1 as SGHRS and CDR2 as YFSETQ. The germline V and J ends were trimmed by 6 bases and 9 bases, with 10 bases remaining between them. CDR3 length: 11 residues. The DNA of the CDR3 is TGCGCCAGCAACCTCGGTTTTGAGCAGTTCTTC. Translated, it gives CASNLGFEQFF.

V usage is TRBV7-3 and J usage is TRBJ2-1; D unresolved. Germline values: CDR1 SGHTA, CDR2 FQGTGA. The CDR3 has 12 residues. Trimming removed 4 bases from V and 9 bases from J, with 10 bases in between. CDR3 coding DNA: TGTGCCAGCAGCTCCCCGCAGAGTGAGCAGTTCTTC. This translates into CASSSPQSEQFF.

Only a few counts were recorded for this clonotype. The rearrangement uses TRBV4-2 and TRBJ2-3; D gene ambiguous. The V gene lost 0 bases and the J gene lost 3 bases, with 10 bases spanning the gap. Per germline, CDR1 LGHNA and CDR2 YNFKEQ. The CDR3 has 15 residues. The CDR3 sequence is CASSQDPPSTDTQYF. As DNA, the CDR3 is TGTGCCAGCAGCCAAGATCCTCCTAGTACAGATACGCAGTATTTT.

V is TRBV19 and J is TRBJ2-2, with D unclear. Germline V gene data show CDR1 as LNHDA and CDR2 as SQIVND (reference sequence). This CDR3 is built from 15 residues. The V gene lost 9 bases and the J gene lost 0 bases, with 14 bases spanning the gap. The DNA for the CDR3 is TGTGCCAGCAAAGCCGGCGTTTCGAACACCGGGGAGCTGTTTTTT. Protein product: CASKAGVSNTGELFF.

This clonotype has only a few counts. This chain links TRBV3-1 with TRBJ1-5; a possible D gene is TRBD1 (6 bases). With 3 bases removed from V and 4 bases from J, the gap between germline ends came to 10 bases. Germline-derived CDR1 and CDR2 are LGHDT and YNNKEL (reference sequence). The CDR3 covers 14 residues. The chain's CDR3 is CASSQSTGNQPQHF. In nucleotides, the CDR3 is TGTGCCAGCAGCCAGTCCACAGGGAATCAGCCCCAGCATTTT.

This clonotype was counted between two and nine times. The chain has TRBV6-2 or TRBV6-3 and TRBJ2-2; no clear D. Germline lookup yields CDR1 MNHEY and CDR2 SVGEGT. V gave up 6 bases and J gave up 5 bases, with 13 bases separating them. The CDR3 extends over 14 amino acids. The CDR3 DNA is TGTGCCAGCAGGGCCCGCGTGGCAACCGGGGAGCTGTTTTTT. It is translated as CASRARVATGELFF.

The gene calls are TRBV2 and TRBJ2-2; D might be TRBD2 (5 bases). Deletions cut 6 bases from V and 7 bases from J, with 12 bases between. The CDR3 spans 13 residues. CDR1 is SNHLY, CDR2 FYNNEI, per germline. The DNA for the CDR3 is TGTGCCAGCAGATTGTCCGGACTCGGGGAGCTGTTTTTT. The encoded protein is CASRLSGLGELFF.

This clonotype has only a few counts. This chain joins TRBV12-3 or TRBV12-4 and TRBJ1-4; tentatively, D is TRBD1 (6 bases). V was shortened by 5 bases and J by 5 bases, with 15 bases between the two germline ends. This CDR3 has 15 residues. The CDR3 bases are TGTGCCAGCAGTCCTGGTTGGGGGCCAAATGAAAAACTGTTTTTT. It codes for CASSPGWGPNEKLFF.

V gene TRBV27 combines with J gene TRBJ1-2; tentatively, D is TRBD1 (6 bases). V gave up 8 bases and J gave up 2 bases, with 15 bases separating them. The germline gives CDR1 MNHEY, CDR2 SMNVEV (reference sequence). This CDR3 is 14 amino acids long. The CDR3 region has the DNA TGTGCCAGCCGGGACACGACCTGGAACTATGGCTACACCTTC. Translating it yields CASRDTTWNYGYTF.

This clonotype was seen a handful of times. Here the CDR3 DNA reads TGCGCCAGCAGCACTGGATCGGGAGTTAACAATGAGCAGTTCTTC. Translated: CASSTGSGVNNEQFF. The chain links TRBV5-1 to TRBJ2-1, with D possibly being TRBD2 (6 bases). The CDR3 contains 15 residues. Trimming took off 4 bases at V and 5 bases at J, with 16 bases between the two ends. The V gene's germline CDR1 is SGHRS and CDR2 YFSETQ.

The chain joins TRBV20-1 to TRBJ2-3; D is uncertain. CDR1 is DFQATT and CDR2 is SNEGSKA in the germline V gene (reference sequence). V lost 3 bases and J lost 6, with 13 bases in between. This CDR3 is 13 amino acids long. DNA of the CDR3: TGCAGTGCTAGTATAATTTTGGGTGATACGCAGTATTTT. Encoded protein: CSASIILGDTQYF.

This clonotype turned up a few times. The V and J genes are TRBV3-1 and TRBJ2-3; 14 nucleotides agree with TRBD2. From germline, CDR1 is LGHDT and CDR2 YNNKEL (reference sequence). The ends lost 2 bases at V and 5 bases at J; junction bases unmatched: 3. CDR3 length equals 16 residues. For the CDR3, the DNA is TGTGCCAGCAGCCAAAGGACTAGCGGGAGGAGAGATACGCAGTATTTT. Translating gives CASSQRTSGRRDTQYF.

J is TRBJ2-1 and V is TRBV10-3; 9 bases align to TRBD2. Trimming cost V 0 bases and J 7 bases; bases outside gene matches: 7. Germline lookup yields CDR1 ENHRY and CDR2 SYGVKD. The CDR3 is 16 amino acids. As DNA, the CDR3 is TGTGCCATCAGTGAGTCGGTAGCGGGAGTGGGTAATGAGCAGTTCTTC. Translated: CAISESVAGVGNEQFF.

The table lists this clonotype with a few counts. The CDR3 coding sequence is TGTGCCAGCAGCTTTTCCCGAGGGACCTATATAAGCAATGAGCAGTTCTTC. Its translation is CASSFSRGTYISNEQFF. The genes are TRBV5-6 and TRBJ2-1; perhaps D is TRBD1 or TRBD2 (5 bases each). The germline V and J ends were trimmed by 2 bases and 6 bases, with 21 bases remaining between them. The CDR3 spans 17 residues. CDR1 is SGHDT, CDR2 YYEEEE, per germline.

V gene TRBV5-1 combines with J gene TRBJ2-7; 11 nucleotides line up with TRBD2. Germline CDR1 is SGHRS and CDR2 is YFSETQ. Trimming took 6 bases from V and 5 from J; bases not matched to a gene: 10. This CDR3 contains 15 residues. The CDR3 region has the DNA TGCGCCAGCACTACTAGCGGGAGCCGGTTGGACGAGCAGTACTTC. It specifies CASTTSGSRLDEQYF.

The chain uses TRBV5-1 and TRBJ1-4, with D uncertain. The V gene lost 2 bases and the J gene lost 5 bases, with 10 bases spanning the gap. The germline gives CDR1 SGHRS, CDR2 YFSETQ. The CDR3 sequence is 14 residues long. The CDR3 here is CASSFDGSNEKLFF. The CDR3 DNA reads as TGCGCCAGCAGCTTCGACGGATCGAATGAAAAACTGTTTTTT.